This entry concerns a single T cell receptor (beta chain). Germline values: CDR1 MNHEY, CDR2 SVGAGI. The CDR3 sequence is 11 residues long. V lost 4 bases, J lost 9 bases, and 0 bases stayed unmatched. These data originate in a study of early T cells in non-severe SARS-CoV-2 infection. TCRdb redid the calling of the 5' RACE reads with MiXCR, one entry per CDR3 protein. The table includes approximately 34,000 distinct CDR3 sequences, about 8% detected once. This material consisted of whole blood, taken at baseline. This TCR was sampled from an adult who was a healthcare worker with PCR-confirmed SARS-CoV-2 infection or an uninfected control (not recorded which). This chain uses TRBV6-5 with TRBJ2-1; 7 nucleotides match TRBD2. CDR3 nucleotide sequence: TGTGCCAGCAGTTGGGGGGGTGAGCAGTTCTTC. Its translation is CASSWGGEQFF.